This is a list of T cell receptor beta chains from one sample in a study of cytomegalovirus exposure and HLA in healthy donors. Using immunoSEQ multiplex PCR, the repertoire was profiled, and TCRdb retains in-frame clones only, with some absent. The sample carries 150,000 to 200,000 clones, over 70% recorded once. Source material: PBMCs. Source of these receptors: a man between 25 and 39 years old in good health and CMV-seropositive. CDR3s include the opening cysteine and the closing phenylalanine or tryptophan. A D gene is named only where the DNA matches it firmly. Clone size, where shown, is once, few, many, or a class for clones that have expanded.

clone_size j_call d_call v_call cdr3_aa cdr3_nt
. TRBJ2-7 . TRBV5-1 CASSPGTYEQYF TGCGCCAGCAGCCCGGGGACCTACGAGCAGTACTTC
. TRBJ1-2 . TRBV5-3 CARSIRTKTF TGTGCCAGAAGCATTAGGACTAAGACCTTC
. TRBJ2-7 . TRBV15 CATSRDGTGSDYEQYF TGTGCCACCAGCAGAGATGGAACAGGCTCCGACTACGAGCAGTACTTC
. TRBJ2-1 TRBD2 TRBV4-2 CASSLLGGRDYNEQFF TGTGCCAGCAGCCTCTTGGGCGGGAGGGACTACAATGAGCAGTTCTTC
. TRBJ1-2 . TRBV4-1 CASSQDGEGRDYGYTF TGCGCCAGCAGCCAAGATGGAGAGGGAAGAGACTATGGCTACACCTTC
. TRBJ1-1 . TRBV4-1 CASSLTVRTEAFF TGCGCCAGCAGCCTCACAGTCAGGACTGAAGCTTTCTTT
. TRBJ2-7 . TRBV1 CTSSQDLKKYEQYF TGCACCAGCAGCCAAGATCTAAAAAAATACGAGCAGTACTTC
. TRBJ2-7 . TRBV9 CASSVGRSSYEQYF TGTGCCAGCAGCGTAGGAAGGAGCTCCTACGAGCAGTACTTC
. TRBJ2-7 . TRBV5-1 CASSFSGASYEQYF TGCGCCAGCAGCTTTTCAGGGGCGTCCTACGAGCAGTACTTC
. TRBJ2-3 TRBD2 TRBV2 CASTALAVVTDTQYF TGTGCCAGCACCGCACTAGCGGTAGTCACAGATACGCAGTATTTT
few TRBJ2-1 TRBD1 TRBV7-3 CASSSRQGVRNEQFF TGTGCCAGCAGCTCGCGACAGGGGGTGCGAAATGAGCAGTTCTTC
. TRBJ2-2 TRBD2 TRBV14 CASSQTSVTGELFF TGTGCCAGCAGCCAAACTAGCGTCACCGGGGAGCTGTTTTTT
. TRBJ2-1 TRBD1 TRBV7-9 CASSLDPGTGGRQFF TGTGCCAGCAGCTTAGACCCCGGGACAGGGGGACGGCAGTTCTTC
. TRBJ2-7 TRBD1 TRBV4-1 CASSSGTGVYEQYF TGCGCCAGCAGCTCCGGGACAGGAGTCTACGAGCAGTACTTC
. TRBJ2-7 TRBD1 TRBV15 CATSRDRDHRQGGQRIYEQYF TGTGCCACCAGCAGAGATCGGGATCATAGACAGGGCGGTCAAAGGATCTACGAGCAGTACTTC
few TRBJ1-2 TRBD1 TRBV6-6 CASRSSDRAEGYTF TGTGCCAGCAGGTCCTCGGACAGGGCTGAAGGCTACACCTTC
. TRBJ2-5 TRBD2 TRBV4-1 CASSQDRGVPFPQETQYF TGCGCCAGCAGCCAAGATCGGGGGGTTCCCTTTCCCCAAGAGACCCAGTACTTC
. TRBJ2-5 TRBD2 TRBV30 CAWSSTAGGAETQYF TGTGCCTGGAGTTCCACCGCGGGGGGCGCAGAGACCCAGTACTTC
. TRBJ2-7 . TRBV27 CASSFIPGHYEQYF TGTGCCAGCAGTTTTATACCGGGTCACTACGAGCAGTACTTC
. TRBJ1-1 TRBD1 TRBV6-1 CASSEANYRGLGDTEAFF TGTGCCAGCAGTGAAGCGAATTACAGGGGGCTTGGGGACACTGAAGCTTTCTTT
. TRBJ1-2 TRBD1 TRBV7-8 CASSVDRGTNGYTF TGTGCCAGCAGCGTCGACAGGGGGACCAATGGCTACACCTTC
. TRBJ1-6 TRBD1 TRBV6-1 CASRANPTGESPLHF TGTGCCAGCAGGGCCAATCCGACAGGGGAATCACCCCTCCACTTT
few TRBJ2-4 TRBD1 TRBV27 CASSWDRGGSIQYF TGTGCCAGCAGTTGGGACAGGGGCGGGAGCATTCAGTACTTC
few TRBJ1-4 TRBD1 TRBV4-3 CASSQAGTGNEKLFF TGCGCCAGCAGCCAAGCCGGGACAGGGAACGAAAAACTGTTTTTT
. TRBJ2-7 . TRBV11-2 CASRKPLGHLYEQYF TGTGCCAGCAGAAAGCCCCTGGGGCACCTCTACGAGCAGTACTTC
. TRBJ2-3 . TRBV9 CASSVVGVGTDTQYF TGTGCCAGCAGCGTAGTGGGAGTCGGCACAGATACGCAGTATTTT
. TRBJ2-1 TRBD2 TRBV9 CASSVVAGGYNEQFF TGTGCCAGCAGCGTAGTAGCGGGAGGATACAATGAGCAGTTCTTC
. TRBJ1-6 . TRBV27 CASSLIGSPLHF TGTGCCAGCAGTTTAATCGGTTCACCCCTCCACTTT
. TRBJ2-7 . TRBV4-1 CASSQNPAESYEQYF TGCGCCAGCAGCCAAAACCCAGCGGAAAGCTACGAGCAGTACTTC
. TRBJ2-5 TRBD2 TRBV27 CASSLLAGEYQETQYF TGTGCCAGCAGTTTACTAGCGGGAGAATACCAAGAGACCCAGTACTTC
once TRBJ1-4 . TRBV7-2 CASSHGFTSGFEKLFF TGTGCCAGCAGCCATGGCTTTACGTCAGGGTTTGAAAAACTGTTTTTT
few TRBJ1-6 . TRBV6-5 CASSSRGGAPLHF TGTGCCAGCAGCTCAAGGGGGGGAGCACCCCTCCACTTT
. TRBJ1-2 TRBD1 TRBV6-5 CASSRQGAPNYGYTF TGTGCCAGCAGCAGACAGGGTGCCCCTAACTATGGCTACACCTTC